Below, 8 T cell receptor beta chains from the same sample are listed, as sequenced in a study of blood T cell repertoires in COVID-19. Method: immunoSEQ multiplex PCR; TCRdb's copy keeps in-frame clones and lacks some. The data contain about 34,000 clones, around 75% of them singletons. The sequencing input was peripheral blood. The receptors come from an elderly man with active or convalescent COVID-19.

The chain recombines TRBV5-5 with TRBJ2-7; D is possibly TRBD2 (5 bases). Trimming left V 4 bases short and J 5 bases short, with 13 bases between. The germline V gene has CDR1 SGHKS and CDR2 YYEKEE (reference sequence). This CDR3 comprises 13 residues. CDR3 sequence: CASSPQVGNEQYF. The CDR3 region has the DNA TGTGCCAGCAGCCCTCAGGTCGGGAACGAGCAGTACTTC.

The chain is built from TRBV6-4 and TRBJ1-1; 7 positions agree with TRBD1. Trimming cost V 6 bases and J 1 base; bases outside gene matches: 5. Looked up from germline, CDR1 is MRHNA and CDR2 is SNTAGT. The CDR3 consists of 14 residues. The CDR3 protein is CASSPGGQNTEAFF. Written as DNA, the CDR3 is TGTGCCAGCAGCCCAGGGGGACAGAACACTGAAGCTTTCTTT.

The chain is built from TRBV11-1 and TRBJ2-1; D gene uncertain. This CDR3 has 13 amino acids. From germline, CDR1 is SGHAT and CDR2 FQDESV (reference sequence). Trimming removed 1 base from V and 4 bases from J, with 5 bases in between. CDR3 sequence: CASSLELYNEQFF. In DNA form, the CDR3 reads TGTGCCAGCAGCTTAGAGCTTTACAATGAGCAGTTCTTC. The variable domain in full, completed from reference TRBV11-1 and TRBJ2-1, reads EAEVAQSPRYKITEKSQAVAFWCDPISGHATLYWYRQILGQGPELLVQFQDESVVDDSQLPKDRFSAERLKGVDSTLKIQPAELGDSAMYLCASSLELYNEQFFGPGTRLTVL.

The chain links TRBV27 to TRBJ1-2; D possibly corresponds to TRBD1 (6 bases). Per the germline V gene, CDR1 is MNHEY and CDR2 is SMNVEV (reference sequence). V lost 5 bases to trimming and J lost 5 bases, with 15 bases between them. The CDR3 totals 14 residues. CDR3 in amino acids: CASSAQGKGYGYTF. The CDR3 DNA is TGTGCCAGCAGTGCGCAGGGGAAGGGTTATGGCTACACCTTC.

V and J are TRBV6-5 and TRBJ2-1; a possible D gene is TRBD2 (6 bases). CDR3 length: 15 amino acids. V was trimmed by 8 bases and J by 12 bases, leaving 26 bases between them. CDR1 is MNHEY, CDR2 SVGAGI, per germline. The CDR3 DNA sequence: TGTGCCAGCGAACCAGAGACTAGGCCTGGTATGGCGCAGTTCTTC. It encodes CASEPETRPGMAQFF.

This sequence joins TRBV2 and TRBJ2-7, with 7 positions matching TRBD1. With 4 bases clipped from V and 4 bases from J, the junction kept 4 bases outside the gene matches. Germline lookup yields CDR1 SNHLY and CDR2 FYNNEI. This CDR3 region has 13 residues. CDR3 sequence: CASSVQTGYEQYF. The CDR3, as DNA: TGTGCCAGCAGTGTTCAGACAGGGTACGAGCAGTACTTC.

This chain uses TRBV5-4 with TRBJ2-3; 13 nucleotides line up with TRBD2. This CDR3 spans 19 amino acids. Germline-derived CDR1 and CDR2 are SGHNT and YYREEE (reference sequence). Trimming took 3 bases from V and 0 from J; bases not matched to a gene: 10. This CDR3 is CASSWGLAGTQTSTDTQYF. The CDR3 DNA reads TGTGCCAGCAGCTGGGGACTAGCGGGAACCCAGACAAGCACAGATACGCAGTATTTT.

The J gene is TRBJ1-1, the V gene TRBV29-1; D gene unclear. CDR1 and CDR2 from the germline V gene are SQVTM and ANQGSEA. CDR3 length: 13 residues. V shed 7 bases and J shed 0 bases, with 12 bases lying between them. CDR3: CSAEGRLNTEAFF. DNA of the CDR3: TGCAGCGCCGAGGGCCGGCTGAACACTGAAGCTTTCTTT.